The 17 T cell receptor beta chains reported below all come from one sample, sequenced in a study of ipilimumab plus nivolumab after autologous stem cell transplantation. TCRdb keeps only in-frame clones here, not all; method: immunoSEQ multiplex PCR. Of some 14,000 clones listed, 65% to 85% are singletons. Here the sequenced sample was PBMCs, taken in a trial of ipilimumab plus nivolumab as post-transplant consolidation. The receptors stem from a male donor with primary mediastinal lymphoma.

This clone was seen just once. V and J are TRBV5-1 and TRBJ1-2, with TRBD1 matching over 9 bases. This CDR3 has 14 residues. Germline loops: CDR1 SGHRS, CDR2 YFSETQ. J was trimmed by 2 bases and V by 4 bases; bases with no gene match: 3. This CDR3 is CASSPGTGNYGYTF. The CDR3 region has the DNA TGCGCCAGCAGCCCTGGGACAGGGAACTATGGCTACACCTTC.

V and J are TRBV6-6 and TRBJ1-1; D is undetermined. CDR1 and CDR2 (germline): MNHNY, SVGAGI (reference sequence). V shed 4 bases and J shed 11 bases, with 8 bases lying between them. The length of the CDR3 is 10 residues. CDR3 sequence: CASSLLGAFF. The CDR3 region has the DNA TGTGCCAGCAGTTTGCTAGGGGCTTTCTTT.

This chain uses TRBV28 with TRBJ1-1, with 8 positions matching TRBD1. The V gene end was trimmed by 5 bases and the J gene end by 6 bases; junction bases not matched to a gene: 14. The CDR3 spans 16 residues. Germline V gene sequence: CDR1 MDHEN, CDR2 SYDVKM. The CDR3 reads CASSPTQQGGPPEAFF. As DNA, the CDR3 is TGTGCCAGCAGTCCGACCCAACAGGGGGGCCCCCCTGAAGCTTTCTTT.

The chain links TRBV5-1 to TRBJ1-1; the D gene is possibly TRBD1 (5 bases). The germline V gene has CDR1 SGHRS and CDR2 YFSETQ. This CDR3 has 16 amino acids. Between the trimmed V and J ends, which lost 4 bases and 1 base, there was a span of 17 bases. CDR3 loop: CASSLFVWDENTEAFF. CDR3 coding DNA: TGCGCCAGCAGCCTTTTTGTCTGGGACGAGAACACTGAAGCTTTCTTT. Full variable domain (rest looked up from reference TRBV5-1 and TRBJ1-1): KAGVTQTPRYLIKTRGQQVTLSCSPISGHRSVSWYQQTPGQGLQFLFEYFSETQRNKGNFPGRFSGRQFSNSRSEMNVSTLELGDSALYLCASSLFVWDENTEAFFGQGTRLTVV.

This clone is a singleton in its sample. The chain employs TRBV19 and TRBJ2-3, with D perhaps given as TRBD1 or TRBD2 (6 bases each). With 3 bases removed from V and 6 bases from J, the gap between germline ends came to 13 bases. From germline, CDR1 is LNHDA and CDR2 SQIVND (reference sequence). CDR3 size: 14 residues. DNA of the CDR3: TGTGCCAGTAGTATCGGGGGCACCCCGGATACGCAGTATTTT. Its translation is CASSIGGTPDTQYF.

The chain links TRBV9 to TRBJ2-5; 9 nucleotides line up with TRBD1. The end of the DNA fits TRBJ2-7 better, so the J call may be wrong. CDR1 is SGDLS, CDR2 YYNGEE, per germline. The length of the CDR3 is 14 residues. The CDR3 loop reads CASSVGQGDYEQYF. Written as DNA, the CDR3 is TGTGCCAGCAGCGTGGGACAGGGTGACTACGAGCAGTACTTC.

This clone was detected a few times. V gene TRBV4-1 combines with J gene TRBJ1-3; no firm D call. Germline CDR1 and CDR2: MGHRA and YSYEKL. V gave up 6 bases and J gave up 4 bases, with 13 bases separating them. CDR3 size: 14 residues. CDR3 protein: CASRDGSLGNTIYF. The CDR3 DNA reads as TGCGCCAGCAGGGACGGCTCACTCGGAAACACCATATATTTT.

The genes are TRBV19 and TRBJ2-2, with TRBD1 as a possible D gene (6 bases). With 5 bases removed from V and 0 bases from J, the gap between germline ends came to 13 bases. CDR3 length: 16 residues. CDR1 and CDR2 from the germline V gene are LNHDA and SQIVND (reference sequence). CDR3 nucleotide sequence: TGTGCCAGTAGTCCCGGACAGCAAGCGAACACCGGGGAGCTGTTTTTT. This gives the protein CASSPGQQANTGELFF.

This clone was counted only a few times. The chain links TRBV19 to TRBJ1-6; D perhaps matches TRBD1 (6 bases). The CDR3 is made up of 16 amino acids. V lost 4 bases and J lost 7, with 17 bases in between. Looked up from germline, CDR1 is LNHDA and CDR2 is SQIVND (reference sequence). CDR3 protein: CASSTNQGIGNSPLHF. In DNA, the CDR3 is TGTGCCAGTAGTACCAACCAGGGGATTGGAAATTCACCCCTCCACTTT.

The rearrangement uses TRBV6-1 and TRBJ1-1; a possible D gene is TRBD1 (5 bases). Trimming stripped 3 bases from V and 5 bases from J, with 7 bases between. Germline assignment: CDR1 MNHNS and CDR2 SASEGT. The CDR3 contains 12 residues. CDR3 sequence: CASSERQTEAFF. Written as DNA, the CDR3 is TGTGCCAGCAGTGAGAGACAGACTGAAGCTTTCTTT.

This clone was detected only a few times. The CDR3 nucleotides are TGTGCCAGCAGCTCCTGGTCGGCGGGAGGGATAGATACGCAGTATTTT. Protein sequence: CASSSWSAGGIDTQYF. The chain has TRBV5-4 and TRBJ2-3; 9 positions agree with TRBD2. CDR3 length: 16 residues. With V trimmed by 3 bases and J by 5 bases, 10 bases remained unmatched. From germline, CDR1 is SGHNT and CDR2 YYREEE (reference sequence).

The rearrangement uses TRBV4-2 and TRBJ2-1; TRBD2 might be the D (5 bases). From germline, CDR1 is LGHNA and CDR2 YNFKEQ. V was cut by 5 bases and J by 8 bases, with 13 bases left in between. The CDR3 contains 13 residues. The CDR3 reads CASSLVNGDEQFF. For the CDR3, the DNA is TGTGCCAGCAGCTTGGTCAACGGGGATGAGCAGTTCTTC.

This clone is a singleton in its sample. V is TRBV7-9 and J is TRBJ1-5, with 10 bases that match TRBD1. From germline, CDR1 is SEHNR and CDR2 FQNEAQ (reference sequence). The CDR3 runs 16 residues. Losses at the gene ends were 1 base for V and 7 bases for J; bases not matched to a gene: 7. The CDR3 loop reads CASSLETGGQGQPQHF. The CDR3 DNA reads TGTGCCAGCAGCTTAGAGACAGGGGGCCAAGGGCAGCCCCAGCATTTT.

This clone was recorded once. The J gene is TRBJ2-7, the V gene TRBV6-5; D might be TRBD1 (6 bases). V was shortened by 3 bases and J by 5 bases, with 17 bases between the two germline ends. The CDR3 contains 15 residues. The V gene's germline CDR1 is MNHEY and CDR2 SVGAGI. The CDR3 spells CASSYASGEVHEQYF. As DNA, the CDR3 is TGTGCCAGCAGTTATGCCTCAGGGGAAGTACACGAGCAGTACTTC.

This clone has a single count. The chain has TRBV28 and TRBJ1-2; no firm D call. CDR1 is MDHEN, CDR2 SYDVKM, per germline. The length of the CDR3 is 13 residues. The V end was cut by 6 bases, the J end by 8 bases, with 16 bases between. Here the CDR3 DNA reads TGTGCCAGCAGCGTCCGGCGAAGAGGAGGCTACACCTTC. Its translation is CASSVRRRGGYTF.

The chain uses TRBV5-5 and TRBJ1-5; D is uncertain. CDR3 length: 16 amino acids. V lost 3 bases to trimming and J lost 3 bases, with 16 bases between them. The germline gives CDR1 SGHKS, CDR2 YYEKEE (reference sequence). The CDR3 loop is CASSSVKDYYNQPQHF. The DNA of the CDR3 is TGTGCCAGCAGCTCAGTGAAGGATTACTACAATCAGCCCCAGCATTTT.

CDR3 amino acids: CASSLVPTDTQYF. The CDR3 nucleotides are TGTGCCAGCAGCTTGGTACCCACAGATACGCAGTATTTT. V and J are TRBV5-5 and TRBJ2-3; D gene uncertain. V dropped 0 bases and J dropped 2 bases, with 4 bases sitting between them. The CDR3 extends over 13 amino acids. Germline CDR1 is SGHKS and CDR2 is YYEKEE (reference sequence).